Each of the 18 T cell receptor beta chains below was sequenced from the same sample in a study of low-dose radiotherapy and immunotherapy resistance in tumors. Covering alpha and beta chains, TRAV- and TRBV-specific primers were used for the first-strand cDNA. The PCR that amplified TCRs ran for 20 to 25 cycles, relying on a constant-region primer and a V-primer adapter. TCRdb re-called the reads with MiXCR, one entry per CDR3 protein. The sample yields under 90,000 distinct CDR3 sequences, roughly 19% seen once. Described time point: before trial treatment. The specimen comprised PBMCs, sampled before treatment. These receptors were taken from a male donor with prostate cancer.

The table lists this clonotype with many counts. V is TRBV30 and J is TRBJ1-5; no firm D call. The CDR3 is 12 residues long. The V end lost 2 bases, the J end lost 0 bases, and 2 bases lay between the germline ends. Germline values: CDR1 GTSNPN, CDR2 SVGIG (reference sequence). CDR3 residues: CAWSPSNQPQHF. DNA for the CDR3: TGTGCCTGGAGTCCTAGCAATCAGCCCCAGCATTTT.

This clonotype was seen ten or more times. The rearrangement links TRBV6-1 to TRBJ2-7, with a tentative D call TRBD2 (6 bases). Germline V gene sequence: CDR1 MNHNS, CDR2 SASEGT. This CDR3 contains 20 residues. V lost 3 bases and J lost 2, with 29 bases in between. The CDR3 DNA reads TGTGCCAGCAGTGACCACCCCCAGGCGGGGAATTACGGGAGTCCCTACGAGCAGTACTTC. It is translated as CASSDHPQAGNYGSPYEQYF.

This clonotype was detected ten times or more. The chain joins TRBV7-9 to TRBJ2-2, with 8 nucleotides matching TRBD1. Germline V CDR1 and CDR2: SEHNR, FQNEAQ (reference sequence). The junction had 26 bases not matched to a gene; V was cut back by 1 base and J by 7 bases. The CDR3 has 22 amino acids. Written as DNA, the CDR3 is TGTGCCAGCAGCTTAGGGGGGAAGTCGAGGGGACAGGTGAAGACCAATCTCGGGGAGCTGTTTTTT. Its translation is CASSLGGKSRGQVKTNLGELFF.

This clonotype was seen at least ten times. The rearrangement uses TRBV5-5 and TRBJ1-2; D is ambiguous. Trimming shortened V by 0 bases and J by 2 bases, and 11 bases separated the two germline ends. CDR1 and CDR2 (germline): SGHKS, YYEKEE (reference sequence). CDR3 length equals 15 residues. The CDR3 sequence is CASSLEEGLNYGYTF. CDR3 bases: TGTGCCAGCAGCTTGGAAGAAGGGTTGAACTATGGCTACACCTTC. Variable domain in full (rest from reference TRBV5-5 and TRBJ1-2): DAGVTQSPTHLIKTRGQQVTLRCSPISGHKSVSWYQQVLGQGPQFIFQYYEKEERGRGNFPDRFSARQFPNYSSELNVNALLLGDSALYLCASSLEEGLNYGYTFGSGTRLTVV.

Ten or more counts support this clonotype. The V gene is TRBV5-6, the J gene TRBJ2-7; D remains ambiguous. CDR1 and CDR2 from the germline V gene are SGHDT and YYEEEE. The CDR3 length is 16 residues. Between the trimmed V and J ends, which lost 4 bases and 0 bases, there was a span of 17 bases. The CDR3 spells CASSMTPKRSSYEQYF. The CDR3 region has the DNA TGTGCCAGCAGCATGACACCGAAGAGAAGCTCCTACGAGCAGTACTTC.

A few counts support this clonotype. The rearrangement links TRBV6-2 or TRBV6-3 to TRBJ1-1; 7 positions agree with TRBD1. This CDR3 region has 13 residues. V lost 6 bases and J lost 6; bases outside the gene matches: 7. Germline values: CDR1 MNHEY, CDR2 SVGEGT. The CDR3 coding sequence is TGTGCCAGCAGGACGGGACAGAGCGCTGAAGCTTTCTTT. Translated, it gives CASRTGQSAEAFF.

About this clonotype itself: A junction end diverges from the germline sequence, so it may reflect a read error. The chain joins TRBV5-3 to TRBJ2-6, with D possibly being TRBD1 or TRBD2 (5 bases each). TRBV5-3 is classed as an ORF, of uncertain function. The CDR3 is 15 amino acids. CDR3: CASSFQGPGANVLTF. The CDR3 coding sequence is TGTGCCAGCAGCTTCCAGGGACCTGGGGCCAACGTCCTGACTTTC.

On this clonotype: A single base separates this from a much larger clone, so it may be a read error. The CDR3 reads CASSEEETENIQYF. The CDR3 coding sequence is TGTGCCAGCAGTGAAGAGGAGACCGAAAACATTCAGTACTTC. This chain links TRBV13 with TRBJ2-4; D is uncertain. The ends were cut back, 6 bases at V and 5 bases at J, with 14 bases in the middle. This CDR3 is built from 14 residues. Germline V gene data show CDR1 as PRHDT and CDR2 as FYEKMQ (reference sequence).

This clonotype appeared many times. CDR3 amino acids: CSVNQGLGTEAFF. CDR3 coding DNA: TGCAGCGTTAATCAGGGTTTGGGCACTGAAGCTTTCTTT. The chain links TRBV29-1 to TRBJ1-1; tentatively, D is TRBD1 (5 bases). The V gene's germline CDR1 is SQVTM and CDR2 ANQGSEA. V shed 5 bases and J shed 4 bases, with 14 bases lying between them. The CDR3 loop spans 13 amino acids.

The chain links TRBV5-1 to TRBJ2-7; 8 nucleotides agree with TRBD2. Trimming removed 2 bases from V and 2 bases from J; junction bases left unmatched: 6. Germline CDR1 and CDR2: SGHRS and YFSETQ. There are 15 residues in the CDR3. CDR3 residues: CASSFRPGLAYEQYF. CDR3 bases: TGCGCCAGCAGCTTTAGACCGGGACTAGCCTACGAGCAGTACTTC. Full variable domain (remainder filled in from reference TRBV5-1 and TRBJ2-7): KAGVTQTPRYLIKTRGQQVTLSCSPISGHRSVSWYQQTPGQGLQFLFEYFSETQRNKGNFPGRFSGRQFSNSRSEMNVSTLELGDSALYLCASSFRPGLAYEQYFGPGTRLTVT.

This clonotype was seen a handful of times. This sequence may be a read error, since a much larger clone differs from it by one base. The V gene is TRBV12-3 or TRBV12-4, the J gene TRBJ2-2; a possible D gene is TRBD2 (6 bases). The CDR3 is made up of 16 amino acids. The ends were cut back, 8 bases at V and 6 bases at J, with 22 bases in the middle. The CDR3 here is CASHSWDSAIAGELFF. CDR3 bases: TGTGCCAGCCACTCCTGGGACTCGGCAATTGCCGGGGAGCTGTTTTTT.

This clonotype has a count of ten or more. This chain connects TRBV29-1 to TRBJ1-4, with 7 bases lining up with TRBD1. This CDR3 is 16 amino acids long. V lost 6 bases to trimming and J lost 5 bases; unmatched junction nucleotides: 15. Germline V CDR1 and CDR2: SQVTM, ANQGSEA. DNA for the CDR3: TGCAGCGTCCCGGGGTCCCGGACAGGCGGAAATGAAAAACTGTTTTTT. It codes for CSVPGSRTGGNEKLFF.

Ten or more counts support this clonotype. The chain combines TRBV12-3 or TRBV12-4 with TRBJ2-2; TRBD2 is a possible D gene (5 bases). Trimming removed 5 bases at V and 8 bases at J, with 12 bases between. The CDR3 runs to 13 residues. In DNA, the CDR3 is TGTGCCAGCAGTCTGGCTAGCCGGGGGGAGCTGTTTTTT. Its translation: CASSLASRGELFF.

This clonotype has only a few counts. V gene TRBV24-1 combines with J gene TRBJ1-5; D is unclear. The CDR3 covers 12 residues. Trimming removed 5 bases from V and 8 bases from J, with 9 bases in between. Looked up from germline, CDR1 is KGHDR and CDR2 is SFDVKD. In nucleotides, the CDR3 is TGTGCCACCAGTGTCTCCGGGGAGCCCCAGCATTTT. Translated, it gives CATSVSGEPQHF.

In the case of this clonotype: This sequence may be a read error, since a much larger clone differs from it by one base. The rearrangement uses TRBV6-6 and TRBJ1-1; no reliable D call. The germline gives CDR1 MNHNY, CDR2 SVGAGI (reference sequence). The CDR3 runs 14 residues. The germline V and J ends were trimmed by 0 bases and 3 bases, with 8 bases remaining between them. The CDR3 region is CASSYSNGDTEAFF. In DNA, the CDR3 is TGTGCCAGCAGTTACTCGAATGGGGACACTGAAGCTTTCTTT.

In its sample, this clonotype was seen many times. The chain links TRBV12-3 or TRBV12-4 to TRBJ2-2; 9 bases are a match to TRBD1. V lost 6 bases, J lost 8 bases, and 10 bases stayed unmatched. The CDR3 length is 15 residues. CDR3 nucleotide sequence: TGTGCCAGCAGCTGGGGACAGGGCCTAGGTGGGGAGCTGTTTTTT. Amino acid sequence: CASSWGQGLGGELFF.

Comments on this clonotype: One base separates it from a far larger clone, so it is likely a read error. This chain connects TRBV18 to TRBJ2-7, with 9 bases matching TRBD1. Per the germline V gene, CDR1 is KGHSH and CDR2 is LQKENI. V shed 3 bases, J shed 7 bases, and the junction held 16 bases outside the gene matches. This CDR3 comprises 17 residues. CDR3 protein: CASSPSILGQGYNEQYF. CDR3 sequence (DNA): TGTGCCAGCTCACCCTCCATCTTGGGACAGGGCTACAATGAGCAGTACTTC.

This clonotype was counted at least ten times. The chain's CDR3 is CSAQEGTSGYTF. CDR3 in DNA: TGCAGCGCCCAAGAAGGGACCTCCGGCTACACCTTC. This chain links TRBV29-1 with TRBJ1-2; maybe TRBD1 (5 bases). CDR1 and CDR2 from the germline V gene are SQVTM and ANQGSEA. Trimming left V 7 bases short and J 8 bases short, with 17 bases between. There are 12 residues in the CDR3.